The 27 T cell receptor beta chains listed next were all sequenced from one sample in a study of blood T cell repertoires in COVID-19 (dated by TCRdb to about 2020). The library relied on the immunoSEQ multiplex PCR assay. TCRdb mirrors the immuneACCESS table, restricted to in-frame sequences. Some clones are absent from its copies; in checked studies, under half trace to an unresolved V gene, and the reason for the others is unknown. This sample lists 150,000 to 200,000 clones; roughly 90% were detected once. Of the sample, roughly 0.77% is held by the ten largest clones. Material for sequencing was PBMCs or T cells enriched from blood (not recorded which). These receptors originate from a woman between 18 and 29 years old who had recovered from COVID-19.

The chain employs TRBV27 and TRBJ2-7; D perhaps matches TRBD1 (6 bases). The V end lost 2 bases, the J end lost 2 bases, and 13 bases lay between the germline ends. This CDR3 spans 15 amino acids. Germline-derived CDR1 and CDR2 are MNHEY and SMNVEV (reference sequence). This CDR3 reads CASSLRFRGPYEQYF. The CDR3 DNA reads as TGTGCCAGCAGTTTAAGGTTCAGGGGACCCTACGAGCAGTACTTC.

This chain links TRBV28 with TRBJ2-1, with TRBD2 as a possible D gene (5 bases). Per the germline V gene, CDR1 is MDHEN and CDR2 is SYDVKM. The CDR3 contains 16 residues. With 6 bases removed from V and 0 bases from J, the gap between germline ends came to 15 bases. In DNA, the CDR3 is TGTGCCAGCAGCGCCTCTAGCTTCAGCTCCTACAATGAGCAGTTCTTC. Translated: CASSASSFSSYNEQFF.

This chain uses TRBV14 with TRBJ1-2; no clear D. V shed 1 base and J shed 2 bases, with 8 bases lying between them. CDR1 SGHDN and CDR2 FVKESK come from the germline V gene. This CDR3 has 14 residues. The chain's CDR3 is CASSQATGNYGYTF. Written as DNA, the CDR3 is TGTGCCAGCAGCCAAGCTACGGGGAACTATGGCTACACCTTC.

This chain joins TRBV7-9 and TRBJ2-7, with D possibly matching TRBD2 (6 bases). Germline V lookup: CDR1 SEHNR, CDR2 FQNEAQ (reference sequence). The CDR3 is made up of 14 amino acids. With 1 base removed from V and 1 base from J, the gap between germline ends came to 8 bases. CDR3 residues: CASSLGGGSYEQYF. CDR3 bases: TGTGCCAGCAGCTTAGGTGGGGGGTCCTACGAGCAGTACTTC. The full variable domain, in which reference TRBV7-9 and TRBJ2-7 provide the parts outside the CDR3, is DTGVSQNPRHKITKRGQNVTFRCDPISEHNRLYWYRQTLGQGPEFLTYFQNEAQLEKSRLLSDRFSAERPKGSFSTLEIQRTEQGDSAMYLCASSLGGGSYEQYFGPGTRLTVT.

The chain combines TRBV12-5 with TRBJ1-1; D remains unclear. Trimming removed 1 base at V and 1 base at J, with 10 bases between. Per the germline V gene, CDR1 is LGHNT and CDR2 is FRNRAP. The CDR3 loop spans 15 amino acids. CDR3 DNA sequence: TGTGCTAGTGGTTTGGGCGGTAGTGCGAACACTGAAGCTTTCTTT. Encoded protein: CASGLGGSANTEAFF.

The gene calls are TRBV5-4 and TRBJ2-7, with TRBD1 as a possible D gene (5 bases). With 0 bases removed from V and 2 bases from J, the gap between germline ends came to 9 bases. The CDR3 covers 14 residues. Germline V lookup: CDR1 SGHNT, CDR2 YYREEE (reference sequence). CDR3 protein: CASSLGQGAYEQYF. Written as DNA, the CDR3 is TGTGCCAGCAGCTTGGGGCAGGGTGCCTACGAGCAGTACTTC.

CDR3 sequence: CASSLNSGSHTGELFF. DNA of the CDR3: TGTGCCAGCAGCTTGAATAGCGGGAGTCACACCGGGGAGCTGTTTTTT. The rearrangement links TRBV5-4 to TRBJ2-2; 9 bases fit TRBD2. V trimming: 1 base; J trimming: 3 bases; junction bases outside the gene matches: 4. The CDR3 loop spans 16 amino acids. Germline V gene lookup returns CDR1 SGHNT and CDR2 YYREEE (reference sequence).

J is TRBJ2-5 and V is TRBV6-5; tentative D call: TRBD2 (6 bases). Trimming left V 4 bases short and J 7 bases short, with 10 bases between. The germline V gene has CDR1 MNHEY and CDR2 SVGAGI. The CDR3 is 12 residues long. Written as DNA, the CDR3 is TGTGCCAGCAGTTGGAGGGGTGGGACCCAGTACTTC. It codes for CASSWRGGTQYF.

The count of this clone is one. The chain uses TRBV28 and TRBJ1-5, with D perhaps TRBD1 (6 bases). Germline V gene lookup returns CDR1 MDHEN and CDR2 SYDVKM. The CDR3 runs 14 residues. The ends were cut back, 6 bases at V and 4 bases at J, with 13 bases in the middle. CDR3 bases: TGTGCCAGCAGCCCCGGGGGGCCTAATCAGCCCCAGCATTTT. Protein: CASSPGGPNQPQHF.

The V and J genes are TRBV12-2 and TRBJ2-1; the table's D call, TRBD2, has no DNA check behind it. TRBV12-2 is a pseudogene segment. The CDR3 is 16 residues long. The CDR3 DNA is TGTGCAAGTCGCTTGGTTAAGGGACTTCCTATCGATGAGCAGTTCTTC. This sequence encodes CASRLVKGLPIDEQFF.

The rearrangement links TRBV7-3 to TRBJ2-1; no clear D gene. The germline V gene has CDR1 SGHTA and CDR2 FQGTGA. CDR3 length: 13 amino acids. Trimming left V 5 bases short and J 1 base short, with 6 bases between. The CDR3: CASSIDSYNEQFF. Written as DNA, the CDR3 is TGTGCCAGCAGCATAGATTCCTACAATGAGCAGTTCTTC.

The chain is built from TRBV9 and TRBJ2-3; 14 nucleotides align to TRBD2. This CDR3 spans 16 amino acids. CDR1 is SGDLS, CDR2 YYNGEE, per germline. Losses at the gene ends were 3 bases for V and 8 bases for J; bases not matched to a gene: 8. CDR3 in DNA: TGTGCCAGCAGCGCCGGGACTAGCGGGAGTTTCGGTACGCAGTATTTT. Protein: CASSAGTSGSFGTQYF.

The chain links TRBV19 to TRBJ2-3; tentative D call: TRBD2 (6 bases). Trimming took off 9 bases at V and 2 bases at J, with 15 bases between the two ends. CDR1 is LNHDA, CDR2 SQIVND, per germline (reference sequence). The CDR3 spans 14 residues. The CDR3 nucleotides are TGTGCCAGCTCTAGCGCCCGGCTCACAGATACGCAGTATTTT. This sequence encodes CASSSARLTDTQYF.

The rearrangement uses TRBV11-2 and TRBJ2-7; tentative D call: TRBD1 (6 bases). Trimming stripped 2 bases from V and 6 bases from J, with 8 bases between. The germline V gene encodes CDR1 SGHAT and CDR2 FQNNGV. This CDR3 has 12 residues. In nucleotides, the CDR3 is TGTGCCAGCAGCTTAAACAGGGTCGAGCAGTACTTC. It encodes CASSLNRVEQYF.

V usage is TRBV5-1 and J usage is TRBJ2-1, with TRBD2 matching 10 bases. CDR3 length: 17 amino acids. With V trimmed by 6 bases and J by 4 bases, 13 bases remained unmatched. Germline V lookup: CDR1 SGHRS, CDR2 YFSETQ. Written as DNA, the CDR3 is TGCGCCAGCACCCCTAACTTAGCGGGAGGTGTTTACAATGAGCAGTTCTTC. Protein product: CASTPNLAGGVYNEQFF.

The genes are TRBV28 and TRBJ2-1; 9 bases are shared with TRBD1. Per germline, CDR1 MDHEN and CDR2 SYDVKM. The V and J ends lost 7 bases and 6 bases, in that order; junction bases with no gene match: 10. The CDR3 loop spans 15 amino acids. The chain's CDR3 is CASTQGQGAGNEQFF. The CDR3 region has the DNA TGTGCCAGCACCCAGGGACAGGGTGCTGGCAATGAGCAGTTCTTC. Full variable domain (rest looked up from reference TRBV28 and TRBJ2-1): DVKVTQSSRYLVKRTGEKVFLECVQDMDHENMFWYRQDPGLGLRLIYFSYDVKMKEKGDIPEGYSVSREKKERFSLILESASTNQTSMYLCASTQGQGAGNEQFFGPGTRLTVL.

The gene calls are TRBV5-1 and TRBJ2-7, with TRBD1 matching over 8 bases. Trimming at V came to 3 bases and at J to 2 bases, leaving 10 bases not matched to a gene. The CDR3 is 16 residues long. Germline V gives CDR1 SGHRS, CDR2 YFSETQ. CDR3 in amino acids: CASSSEPGTGAYEQYF. CDR3 in DNA: TGCGCCAGCAGCTCAGAACCCGGGACAGGCGCCTACGAGCAGTACTTC.

The chain couples TRBV7-9 to TRBJ2-3, with TRBD2 matching over 8 bases. The CDR3 spans 14 residues. Looked up from germline, CDR1 is SEHNR and CDR2 is FQNEAQ (reference sequence). V shed 6 bases and J 6 bases; nucleotides not matched to a gene: 8. In DNA, the CDR3 is TGTGCCAGCAGGTCAGCGGGAGCGACGGATACGCAGTATTTT. Amino acid sequence: CASRSAGATDTQYF. Full variable domain (remainder filled in from reference TRBV7-9 and TRBJ2-3): DTGVSQNPRHKITKRGQNVTFRCDPISEHNRLYWYRQTLGQGPEFLTYFQNEAQLEKSRLLSDRFSAERPKGSFSTLEIQRTEQGDSAMYLCASRSAGATDTQYFGPGTRLTVL.

This clone was detected only a few times. The rearrangement uses TRBV5-1 and TRBJ2-1; D is possibly TRBD2 (6 bases). V shed 0 bases and J shed 3 bases, with 10 bases lying between them. Per the germline V gene, CDR1 is SGHRS and CDR2 is YFSETQ. This CDR3 region has 15 residues. DNA for the CDR3: TGCGCCAGCAGCTTGGACGGGAGAAACTACAATGAGCAGTTCTTC. It specifies CASSLDGRNYNEQFF.

V and J are TRBV21-1 and TRBJ2-5; no check of the table's D call, TRBD2, against the DNA was made. TRBV21-1 is a documented pseudogene. This CDR3 contains 17 residues. CDR3 loop: CASTLACGRSCQETQYF. The CDR3 region has the DNA TGTGCCAGCACGCTAGCCTGCGGGAGGAGTTGCCAAGAGACCCAGTACTTC.

The chain joins TRBV9 to TRBJ2-3; 7 positions match TRBD2. This CDR3 comprises 14 residues. Germline V gives CDR1 SGDLS, CDR2 YYNGEE. V was clipped by 0 bases and J by 5 bases; unmatched bases: 3. The CDR3 coding sequence is TGTGCCAGCAGCGTAGCGGGGGGAGTAGATACGCAGTATTTT. Encoded protein: CASSVAGGVDTQYF.

This rearrangement joins TRBV27 to TRBJ1-3; no clear D gene. Germline loops: CDR1 MNHEY, CDR2 SMNVEV (reference sequence). Trimming left V 0 bases short and J 8 bases short, with 8 bases between. This CDR3 has 13 residues. DNA of the CDR3: TGTGCCAGCAGTTTATCGGCCCAGGACACCATATATTTT. It translates to CASSLSAQDTIYF.

The rearrangement joins TRBV5-4 to TRBJ1-2; 9 nucleotides line up with TRBD1. V lost 3 bases and J lost 3; bases outside the gene matches: 6. The CDR3 totals 15 residues. CDR1 is SGHNT and CDR2 is YYREEE in the germline V gene (reference sequence). CDR3 coding DNA: TGTGCCAGCAGCTCCCCGGGACAGGGCGACTATGGCTACACCTTC. This sequence encodes CASSSPGQGDYGYTF. Variable domain in full (rest from reference TRBV5-4 and TRBJ1-2): ETGVTQSPTHLIKTRGQQVTLRCSSQSGHNTVSWYQQALGQGPQFIFQYYREEENGRGNFPPRFSGLQFPNYSSELNVNALELDDSALYLCASSSPGQGDYGYTFGSGTRLTVV.

The V and J genes are TRBV5-5 and TRBJ2-5; 16 nucleotides line up with TRBD2. Per germline, CDR1 SGHKS and CDR2 YYEKEE (reference sequence). The CDR3 sequence is 16 residues long. V lost 4 bases to trimming and J lost 5 bases; unmatched junction nucleotides: 5. CDR3 sequence reads: CASSLGLAGGRETQYF. The CDR3 nucleotides read TGTGCCAGCAGCCTGGGACTAGCGGGAGGGCGGGAGACCCAGTACTTC.

The chain is built from TRBV11-3 and TRBJ2-3; D is unresolved. V lost 0 bases and J 2 bases, leaving 9 bases between the germline ends. The length of the CDR3 is 15 residues. From germline, CDR1 is SGHNT and CDR2 YENEEA. The CDR3 bases are TGTGCCAGCAGCTTAGACGGGTCTTACACAGATACGCAGTATTTT. Translation: CASSLDGSYTDTQYF.

The V gene is TRBV6-2 or TRBV6-3, the J gene TRBJ1-4; no definite D call. The V end was cut by 3 bases, the J end by 5 bases, with 7 bases between. The germline gives CDR1 MNHEY, CDR2 SVGEGT. The CDR3 length is 13 residues. CDR3 sequence (DNA): TGTGCCAGCAGTTATGAGCAAAATGAAAAACTGTTTTTT. As protein: CASSYEQNEKLFF.

The genes are TRBV30 and TRBJ2-1, with a tentative D call TRBD2 (5 bases). CDR3 length: 11 residues. In germline, CDR1 is GTSNPN, CDR2 SVGIG (reference sequence). The V and J ends lost 3 bases and 12 bases respectively, with 12 bases between them. Here the CDR3 DNA reads TGTGCCTGGAGGGACGGAGGAAGGCAGTTCTTC. This codes for CAWRDGGRQFF.